This T cell receptor (beta chain) was profiled in a study of cytomegalovirus exposure and HLA in healthy donors. The CDR3 loop spans 15 amino acids. Per germline, CDR1 SEHNR and CDR2 FQNEAQ (reference sequence). Trimming cost V 1 base and J 1 base, with 5 bases left between them. PCR amplification relied on 60 Vbeta primers (plus 13 Jbeta primers). The method was immunoSEQ multiplex PCR; TCRdb's version includes in-frame clones alone and lacks a portion of them. Of about 100,000 clones listed, 65% to 80% are singletons. Study-wide results and limits: Overall, roughly 150 TCR beta chains were annotated as cytomegalovirus-associated. Follow-up analysis found HLA locus-dependent TCR association rates, highest for DRB1 and lowest for HLA-C. One later analysis reportedly identified an Asian-associated ancestry cluster that showed fewer N-insertions than the 666-donor mean. Association of a missense DCLRE1C variant with TCR beta V- and J-gene trimming was reported in a later analysis.

Notes on this clone: The antigen is undetermined.

The specimen was PBMCs. The chain is built from TRBV7-9 and TRBJ2-6; D unclear. The origin of this receptor is a man aged 40-49 years in good health and CMV-seropositive. In DNA form, the CDR3 reads TGTGCCAGCAGCTTAGGAGCTTCTGGGGCCAACGTCCTGACTTTC. Its protein is CASSLGASGANVLTF.